This TCR beta chain was observed in a study of blood T cell repertoires in COVID-19. Clones were read by immunoSEQ multiplex PCR, and TCRdb kept only the in-frame ones, dropping some. The sample lists some 360,000 clones; roughly 90% were seen once. The CDR3 sequence is 15 residues long. J gave up 0 bases and V 3 bases, and 3 bases lay outside the gene matches. Germline-derived CDR1 and CDR2 are DFQATT and SNEGSKA (reference sequence). Cohorts were determined from participant-reported clinical history. The clonotype comes from a woman aged 25-40 years who had been exposed to COVID-19. Sequenced material: PBMCs or T cells enriched from blood (not recorded which). The rearrangement joins TRBV20-1 to TRBJ1-4; 8 bases are a match to TRBD1. The CDR3 loop reads CSASGQGATNEKLFF. CDR3 DNA: TGCAGTGCTAGTGGACAGGGCGCAACTAATGAAAAACTGTTTTTT.